Presented here are 18 T cell receptor beta chains from one specimen sequenced in a study of T-cell reconstitution after alpha-beta-depleted transplantation in children. Unique molecular identifiers were used to barcode this TCRbeta library. Using its own MiXCR run on the PCR reads, TCRdb lists one record per CDR3 protein. The table includes 200,000 to 250,000 distinct CDR3 sequences, 8% to 10% detected once. The sequencing used PBMCs from the stem cell graft donor, collected from the stem cell graft. Receptors were obtained from a human donor who donated a stem cell graft to a child with acute lymphoblastic leukemia.

Many counts were recorded for this clonotype. V is TRBV6-5 and J is TRBJ1-1, with TRBD1 matching over 7 bases. The CDR3 runs to 12 residues. With 6 bases clipped from V and 6 bases from J, the junction kept 4 bases outside the gene matches. CDR1 and CDR2 (germline): MNHEY, SVGAGI. In DNA form, the CDR3 reads TGTGCCAGCAGCCAAGGACAGGCTGAAGCTTTCTTT. This translates into CASSQGQAEAFF.

V and J are TRBV20-1 and TRBJ2-3; either TRBD1 or TRBD2 may fit D (5 bases each). V was trimmed by 3 bases and J by 6 bases, leaving 16 bases between them. The CDR3 covers 14 residues. CDR1 is DFQATT, CDR2 SNEGSKA, per germline (reference sequence). DNA for the CDR3: TGCAGTGCTAGGGTAGCCTCCGAGGGGGATACGCAGTATTTT. It is translated as CSARVASEGDTQYF.

The chain carries TRBV12-3 or TRBV12-4 and TRBJ1-2, with TRBD1 matching 10 bases. The CDR3 covers 15 residues. J gave up 5 bases and V 7 bases, and 10 bases lay outside the gene matches. DNA of the CDR3: TGTGCCAGCACCCTTACCGGGACAGGGGAATATGGCTACACCTTC. Protein: CASTLTGTGEYGYTF.

V is TRBV18 and J is TRBJ2-1; 9 positions agree with TRBD1. Germline CDR1 reads KGHSH; CDR2 reads LQKENI. The CDR3 length is 14 residues. V gave up 2 bases and J gave up 12 bases; unmatched junction bases: 8. DNA of the CDR3: TGTGCCAGCTCACCATCGGGACAGGGATTTGGGCAGTTCTTC. Its protein is CASSPSGQGFGQFF.

This clonotype occurred many times. The chain employs TRBV6-2 or TRBV6-3 and TRBJ2-7, with D unresolved. The CDR3 spans 12 residues. The V and J ends lost 6 bases and 3 bases respectively, with 9 bases between them. Germline assignment: CDR1 MNHEY and CDR2 SVGEGT. This chain's CDR3 is CASSPQDYEQYF. Written as DNA, the CDR3 is TGTGCCAGCAGCCCCCAGGACTACGAGCAGTACTTC.

The rearrangement links TRBV5-6 to TRBJ2-2; D not certain. Trimming stripped 0 bases from V and 1 base from J, with 7 bases between. Germline V CDR1 and CDR2: SGHDT, YYEEEE. The CDR3 has 15 amino acids. Here the CDR3 DNA reads TGTGCCAGCAGCTTGGAGGTCAGGAACACCGGGGAGCTGTTTTTT. Amino acids: CASSLEVRNTGELFF.

This clonotype was observed many times. V is TRBV16 and J is TRBJ2-2; D is tentatively TRBD1 or TRBD2 (5 bases each). Germline assignment: CDR1 KGHSY and CDR2 FQNENV. Trimming pared 1 base from V and 5 bases from J, leaving 11 bases between. This CDR3 is 15 amino acids long. Written as DNA, the CDR3 is TGTGCCAGCAGCCAATGGCAGGGAGAGACCGGGGAGCTGTTTTTT. As protein: CASSQWQGETGELFF.

This clonotype was found a few times. The chain combines TRBV5-5 with TRBJ1-2; D not certain. V lost 6 bases to trimming and J lost 4 bases, with 16 bases between them. The CDR3 consists of 14 residues. CDR1 SGHKS and CDR2 YYEKEE come from the germline V gene (reference sequence). The CDR3 coding sequence is TGTGCCAGCACCCCCACCTCCGATGGCTATGGCTACACCTTC. It specifies CASTPTSDGYGYTF.

The chain recombines TRBV5-1 with TRBJ2-7; D ambiguous. Per the germline V gene, CDR1 is SGHRS and CDR2 is YFSETQ. This CDR3 is 16 amino acids long. The ends were cut back, 0 bases at V and 0 bases at J, with 13 bases in the middle. The CDR3: CASSLVVGLLSYEQYF. As DNA, the CDR3 is TGCGCCAGCAGCTTGGTGGTTGGCTTACTCTCCTACGAGCAGTACTTC. Supplemented by reference TRBV5-1 and TRBJ2-7, the full variable domain reads KAGVTQTPRYLIKTRGQQVTLSCSPISGHRSVSWYQQTPGQGLQFLFEYFSETQRNKGNFPGRFSGRQFSNSRSEMNVSTLELGDSALYLCASSLVVGLLSYEQYFGPGTRLTVT.

V is TRBV20-1 and J is TRBJ2-5; D is ambiguous. This CDR3 contains 12 residues. The germline V gene has CDR1 DFQATT and CDR2 SNEGSKA (reference sequence). V was clipped by 3 bases and J by 2 bases, with 7 bases between them. CDR3 coding DNA: TGCAGTGCTAGTACCGGACAAGAGACCCAGTACTTC. Its protein is CSASTGQETQYF.

The chain combines TRBV29-1 with TRBJ1-6, with a weak D call TRBD1 (5 bases). V was trimmed by 4 bases and J by 8 bases, leaving 12 bases between them. The germline gives CDR1 SQVTM, CDR2 ANQGSEA. The CDR3 is 13 amino acids. The CDR3 bases are TGCAGCGTTGCCCAGGGTGCGGATTCACCCCTCCACTTT. Translation gives CSVAQGADSPLHF.

The table lists this clonotype with a few counts. This rearrangement joins TRBV14 to TRBJ2-1; 7 bases align to TRBD1. This CDR3 has 16 residues. Per germline, CDR1 SGHDN and CDR2 FVKESK. V was pared by 2 bases and J by 4 bases, with 8 bases of the junction left unmatched. The CDR3 sequence: CASSQRGLGVYNEQFF. The CDR3 DNA reads as TGTGCCAGCAGCCAAAGGGGGCTGGGGGTGTACAATGAGCAGTTCTTC.

The genes are TRBV29-1 and TRBJ1-1; D is possibly TRBD1 (6 bases). Trimming took off 5 bases at V and 3 bases at J, with 13 bases between the two ends. This CDR3 has 13 amino acids. CDR1 and CDR2 from the germline V gene are SQVTM and ANQGSEA. This chain's CDR3 is CSVQQGSDTEAFF. CDR3 in DNA: TGCAGCGTTCAACAGGGTTCGGACACTGAAGCTTTCTTT.

This clonotype has just a few counts. The chain recombines TRBV5-1 with TRBJ2-1; 9 nucleotides align to TRBD2. Losses at the gene ends were 1 base for V and 2 bases for J; bases not matched to a gene: 4. The CDR3 totals 16 residues. Looked up from germline, CDR1 is SGHRS and CDR2 is YFSETQ. The CDR3 region has the DNA TGCGCCAGCAGCTTGTTGGGACTAGCAGCCTACAATGAGCAGTTCTTC. It is translated as CASSLLGLAAYNEQFF.

This clonotype was counted a few times. The genes are TRBV27 and TRBJ2-3; no reliable D call. Between the trimmed V and J ends, which lost 5 bases and 3 bases, there was a span of 18 bases. This CDR3 region has 16 residues. CDR1 MNHEY and CDR2 SMNVEV come from the germline V gene (reference sequence). CDR3 loop: CASSTRLPVGTDTQYF. DNA for the CDR3: TGTGCCAGCAGTACCCGCCTACCGGTGGGTACAGATACGCAGTATTTT.

This clonotype came up once. This may come from a read error, since a much larger clone is one base off. J is TRBJ2-3 and V is TRBV5-1; either TRBD1 or TRBD2 may fit D (5 bases each). V was trimmed by 6 bases and J by 2 bases, leaving 13 bases between them. There are 14 residues in the CDR3. Germline CDR1 and CDR2: SGHRS and YFSETQ. In DNA, the CDR3 is TGCGCCAGCACTCCGGGGACGGACACAGATACGCAGTATTTT. Translated: CASTPGTDTDTQYF.

V is TRBV12-3 or TRBV12-4 and J is TRBJ1-1; possible D gene TRBD1, 5 bases. This CDR3 comprises 13 residues. V was shortened by 6 bases and J by 7 bases, with 15 bases between the two germline ends. The CDR3 region has the DNA TGTGCCAGCAGAAGCTTTCAGGGACTTGAAGCTTTCTTT. Protein product: CASRSFQGLEAFF.

The chain joins TRBV20-1 to TRBJ1-1; unclear D gene. Per germline, CDR1 DFQATT and CDR2 SNEGSKA (reference sequence). This CDR3 has 17 residues. Between the trimmed V and J ends, which lost 3 bases and 4 bases, there was a span of 24 bases. The CDR3 sequence is CSASPKTDTRGSTEAFF. The CDR3 coding sequence is TGCAGTGCTAGTCCGAAGACCGACACCCGCGGAAGCACTGAAGCTTTCTTT.